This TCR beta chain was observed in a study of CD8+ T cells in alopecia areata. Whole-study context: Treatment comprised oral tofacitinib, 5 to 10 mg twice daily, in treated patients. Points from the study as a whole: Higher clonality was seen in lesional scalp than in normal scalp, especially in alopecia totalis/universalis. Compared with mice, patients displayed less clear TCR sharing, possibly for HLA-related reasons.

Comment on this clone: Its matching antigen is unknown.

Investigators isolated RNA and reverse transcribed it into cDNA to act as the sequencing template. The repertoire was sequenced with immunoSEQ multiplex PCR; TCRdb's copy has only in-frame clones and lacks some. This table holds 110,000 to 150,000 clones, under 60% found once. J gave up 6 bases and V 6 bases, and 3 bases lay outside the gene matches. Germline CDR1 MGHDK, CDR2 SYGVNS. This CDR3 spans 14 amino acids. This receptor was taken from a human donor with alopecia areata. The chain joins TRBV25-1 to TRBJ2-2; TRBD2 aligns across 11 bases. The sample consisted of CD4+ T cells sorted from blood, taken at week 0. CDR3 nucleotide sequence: TGTGCCAGCAGGGCTAGCGGGGGGCCCGGGGAGCTGTTTTTT. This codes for CASRASGGPGELFF.